The clone carrying this T cell receptor beta chain showed up just a few times. V lost 6 bases, J lost 4 bases, and 13 bases lay in between. The CDR3 has 14 amino acids. Germline CDR1 reads MNHEY; CDR2 reads SVGAGI. Participant-given clinical history determined each cohort assignment. Authors' data handling: Reference gene primer amplification gave estimated nucleated cell counts. Sequencing used immunoSEQ multiplex PCR; TCRdb keeps in-frame clones, though not all of them. That table supplies the V and J calls and clone size; D and trimming were determined from the DNA. This sample has fewer than 250,000 clones, with roughly 85% found just once. This record comes from a study of blood T cell repertoires in COVID-19. Study summary: Samples taken during acute and convalescent COVID-19 were collected in the United States, Italy and Spain. From T cells, B-cell-depleted T cells, or PBMCs came the material, which was cDNA or gDNA.

This clonotype was sampled from a woman in her forties or fifties with acute COVID-19. Source material: PBMCs or T cells enriched from blood (not recorded which). The chain joins TRBV6-5 to TRBJ1-5; perhaps TRBD1 as D (5 bases). Written as DNA, the CDR3 is TGTGCCAGCAGCTCGGGGGACGGTAATCAGCCCCAGCATTTT. It yields the protein CASSSGDGNQPQHF.